These T cell receptor beta chains were read from a single sample in a study of blood T cell repertoires in COVID-19. Libraries were prepared by immunoSEQ multiplex PCR; TCRdb keeps only in-frame clonotypes and omits some of them. The repertoire holds 89,000 or so clones, with approximately 86% as singletons. The sample consisted of peripheral blood. The origin of the receptors is a human donor in a cohort sampled during active COVID-19. Both conserved end residues are part of each CDR3. Each record gives: J gene, V gene, D gene, CDR3 length, clone size, CDR3 DNA, CDR3 protein. D genes are given only for firm matches. Clone size is not always given. Where it is, it says once, few, many or a class for expanded clones.

TRBJ1-4,TRBV3-1/TRBV3-2,NA,14,NA,TGTGCCAGCAGCCGACAGGCAACTAATGAAAAACTGTTTTTT,CASSRQATNEKLFF
TRBJ2-5,TRBV5-1,TRBD2,16,once,TGCGCCAGCATCGTGACTAGCGGGGGATCGGGGGAGACCCAGTACTTC,CASIVTSGGSGETQYF
TRBJ2-3,TRBV5-6,TRBD2,15,NA,TGTGCCAGCAGCTTGGAACTAGCGGGGGTGGATACGCAGTATTTT,CASSLELAGVDTQYF
TRBJ1-2,TRBV5-1,TRBD1,14,NA,TGCGCCAGCAGCTTGACAGGGGGAGGGGATGGCTACACCTTC,CASSLTGGGDGYTF
TRBJ1-1,TRBV5-8,NA,13,NA,TGTGCCAGCAGTTACGACAGCTACACTGAAGCTTTCTTT,CASSYDSYTEAFF
TRBJ2-7,TRBV7-9,TRBD1,13,NA,TGTGCCAGCAGCTTTGGGACAGGGGACGAGCAGTACTTC,CASSFGTGDEQYF
TRBJ1-6,TRBV27,NA,15,NA,TGTGCCAGCAATACTAGGGATCCCTATAATTCACCCCTCCACTTT,CASNTRDPYNSPLHF
TRBJ1-1,TRBV7-9,NA,16,NA,TGTGCCAGCAGCCAAGAGGGGGTGGTCGTCAACACTGAAGCTTTCTTT,CASSQEGVVVNTEAFF
TRBJ1-5,TRBV2,TRBD1,15,NA,TGTGCCAGCACTCCGGACAGGGCAACGAGTGCGCCCCAGCATTTT,CASTPDRATSAPQHF
TRBJ2-3,TRBV9,TRBD1,16,NA,TGTGCCAGCAGCGGATTGAGACAGGGGGGCACAGATACGCAGTATTTT,CASSGLRQGGTDTQYF
TRBJ2-6,TRBV9,NA,19,NA,TGTGCCAGCAGCGTAGCTGGCGCCAGGGCCTCATCAGGGGGGAGCGTCCTGACTTTC,CASSVAGARASSGGSVLTF
TRBJ2-1,TRBV9,NA,15,NA,TGTGCCAGCAGCCCTCAGTCACTACCCGACAATGAGCAGTTCTTC,CASSPQSLPDNEQFF
TRBJ1-1,TRBV6-5,NA,13,NA,TGTGCCAGCAGTTACAGGGAGGGGGACGGAGCTTTCTTT,CASSYREGDGAFF
TRBJ2-7,TRBV10-3,TRBD2,13,NA,TGTGCCACGGGAGGGACACCGACCTACGAGCAGTACTTC,CATGGTPTYEQYF
TRBJ2-3,TRBV4-1,NA,16,NA,TGCGCCAGCAGCCATGCCAGGGGCCCGGGTACAGATACGCAGTATTTT,CASSHARGPGTDTQYF
TRBJ2-1,TRBV5-1,NA,15,NA,TGCGCCAGCAGCTTGGATCCGAGCTCCTACAATGAGCAGTTCTTC,CASSLDPSSYNEQFF
TRBJ1-2,TRBV4-3,TRBD1,15,once,TGCGCCAGCAGCCAAGATACAGGGGGAGACTATGGCTACACCTTC,CASSQDTGGDYGYTF
TRBJ2-7,TRBV30,TRBD1,15,NA,TGTGCCTGGAGCCACGGACAGGGGGGCTCCTACGAGCAGTACTTC,CAWSHGQGGSYEQYF
TRBJ1-2,TRBV19,NA,15,NA,TGTGCCAGCCACAAAGGTGCGGGGGGGCCAAGTGGCTACACCTTC,CASHKGAGGPSGYTF
TRBJ1-1,TRBV27,NA,13,NA,TGTGCCACTTCCCCGCGGATGAACACTGAAGCTTTCTTT,CATSPRMNTEAFF
TRBJ1-2,TRBV5-1,TRBD1,16,NA,TGCGCCAGCAGCGCCCCCAGGGGGGCCGGGTTTGGTGGCTACACCTTC,CASSAPRGAGFGGYTF
TRBJ2-3,TRBV6-5,NA,13,NA,TGTGCCAGCAGTACCCAACAGGGTGCTACGCAGTATTTT,CASSTQQGATQYF
TRBJ2-5,TRBV30,TRBD1,15,few,TGTGCCTGGAGTAAAACAGGGGGTGAGGGGGAGACCCAGTACTTC,CAWSKTGGEGETQYF
TRBJ2-3,TRBV30,TRBD2,16,few,TGTGCCTGGAGGGACCAACTAGCGGGAGTAAGAGATACGCAGTATTTT,CAWRDQLAGVRDTQYF
TRBJ2-7,TRBV3-1/TRBV3-2,NA,15,few,TGTGCCAGCAGCCCCCTGACGGGAGACATTTACGAGCAGTACTTC,CASSPLTGDIYEQYF
TRBJ2-7,TRBV27,NA,13,once,TGTGCCAGCAGTTTCGGCAGGGTCCACGAGCAGTACTTC,CASSFGRVHEQYF
TRBJ1-1,TRBV30,NA,12,NA,TGTGCCTGGAGTGCGGGGAACACTGAAGCTTTCTTT,CAWSAGNTEAFF
TRBJ2-1,TRBV2,TRBD2,17,NA,TGTGCCAGCAGTGAAGGGCGGGGGGACTCTGCGAGGAGTGAGCAGTTCTTC,CASSEGRGDSARSEQFF
TRBJ2-7,TRBV2,TRBD1,13,NA,TGTGCCAGCAGAAGGGACAGGGACTACGAGCAGTACTTC,CASRRDRDYEQYF
TRBJ1-6,TRBV28,NA,15,few,TGTGCCAGCAGTCGAGCCAGGGTTTTGAATTCACCCCTCCACTTT,CASSRARVLNSPLHF
TRBJ1-1,TRBV4-3,NA,11,NA,TGCGCCAGCAGCCTTGGCCTCGAAGCTTTCTTT,CASSLGLEAFF
TRBJ2-1,TRBV3-1/TRBV3-2,TRBD2,14,NA,TGTGCCAGCAGCCAGCGGACTAGCTACAATGAGCAGTTCTTC,CASSQRTSYNEQFF
TRBJ1-5,TRBV6-2/TRBV6-3,NA,13,once,TGTGCCAGCAGTCCCCGGGGGGGACAGCCCCAGCATTTT,CASSPRGGQPQHF
TRBJ2-1,TRBV19,TRBD2,16,NA,TGTGCCAGTAGTATTGTTGGACTAGCTAAACACAATGAGCAGTTCTTC,CASSIVGLAKHNEQFF
TRBJ1-2,TRBV6-5,NA,12,many,TGTGCCAGCAGTCTCATAGGGGATGGCTACACCTTC,CASSLIGDGYTF
TRBJ2-5,TRBV3-1/TRBV3-2,TRBD2,16,NA,TGTGCCAGCAGCCCTACTAGCGGGGAGAGGTGGGAGACCCAGTACTTC,CASSPTSGERWETQYF
TRBJ2-3,TRBV7-2,TRBD1,16,NA,TGTGCCAGCAGCCCCCCGTTGTGGACAGGGGTAGATACGCAGTATTTT,CASSPPLWTGVDTQYF
TRBJ2-3,TRBV7-2,NA,13,NA,TGTGCCAGCAGCTCCCTAGGCACAGATACGCAGTATTTT,CASSSLGTDTQYF
TRBJ2-6,TRBV7-3,NA,17,once,TGTGCCAGCAGGCGAGGACAGCCAAACTCTGGGGCCAACGTCCTGACTTTC,CASRRGQPNSGANVLTF
TRBJ2-7,TRBV5-4,TRBD1,15,once,TGTGCCAGCAGCCGTCTTGGGACAGGGCTCTTCGAGCAGTACTTC,CASSRLGTGLFEQYF
TRBJ1-2,TRBV6-4,TRBD1,15,NA,TGTGCCAGCAGAGGGCAGGGGGCTTCTAGCTATGGCTACACCTTC,CASRGQGASSYGYTF
TRBJ1-5,TRBV12-3/TRBV12-4,NA,13,NA,TGTGCCAGCAGTTTAGTGTCGGGGCAGCCCCAGCATTTT,CASSLVSGQPQHF
TRBJ2-1,TRBV4-1,TRBD1,19,NA,TGCGCCAGCAGCCAAGGGGCAGGGGGCATTTTAAGCTCCTACAATGAGCAGTTCTTC,CASSQGAGGILSSYNEQFF
TRBJ2-7,TRBV6-1,NA,14,NA,TGTGCCAGCAGTGATGGGAGGGGGTTCTTCGAGCAGTACTTC,CASSDGRGFFEQYF